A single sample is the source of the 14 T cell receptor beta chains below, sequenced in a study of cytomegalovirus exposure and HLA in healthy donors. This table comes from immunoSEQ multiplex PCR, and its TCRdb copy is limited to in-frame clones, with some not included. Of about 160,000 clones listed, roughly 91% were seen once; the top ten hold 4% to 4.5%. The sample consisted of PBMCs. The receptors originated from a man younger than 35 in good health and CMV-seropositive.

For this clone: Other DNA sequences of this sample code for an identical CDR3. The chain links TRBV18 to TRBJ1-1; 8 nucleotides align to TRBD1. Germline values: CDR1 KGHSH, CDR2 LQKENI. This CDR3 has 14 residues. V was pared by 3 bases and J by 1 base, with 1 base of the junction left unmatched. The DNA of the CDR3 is TGTGCCAGCTCACCTGGGACAGGGAACACTGAAGCTTTCTTT. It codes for CASSPGTGNTEAFF.

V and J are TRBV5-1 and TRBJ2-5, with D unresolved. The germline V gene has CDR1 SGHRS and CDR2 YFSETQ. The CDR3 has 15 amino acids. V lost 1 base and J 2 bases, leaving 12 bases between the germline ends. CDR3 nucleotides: TGCGCCAGCAGCTTGAATTTCGCCGGTCAAGAGACCCAGTACTTC. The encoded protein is CASSLNFAGQETQYF.

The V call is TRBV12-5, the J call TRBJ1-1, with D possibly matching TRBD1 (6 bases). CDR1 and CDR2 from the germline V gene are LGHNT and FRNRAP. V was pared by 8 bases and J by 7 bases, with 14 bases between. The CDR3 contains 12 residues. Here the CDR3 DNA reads TGTGCTAGTAGAAACAGGGAGGGTGAAGCTTTCTTT. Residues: CASRNREGEAFF.

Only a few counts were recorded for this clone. CDR3 sequence (DNA): TGCAGCGCGAACCCGGGACAGGGCTATGGCTACACCTTC. Encoded protein: CSANPGQGYGYTF. The chain links TRBV29-1 to TRBJ1-2, with 9 nucleotides matching TRBD1. CDR3 length: 13 residues. V gave up 7 bases and J gave up 4 bases; unmatched junction bases: 7. The V gene's germline CDR1 is SQVTM and CDR2 ANQGSEA.

The CDR3 nucleotides read TGTGCCAGCAGCCAGCCAGGGACAGTGCTAGCCAAAAACATTCAGTACTTC. Translated: CASSQPGTVLAKNIQYF. The rearrangement links TRBV4-2 to TRBJ2-4; the match to TRBD1 covers 7 bases. The CDR3 sequence is 17 residues long. J was trimmed by 0 bases and V by 3 bases; bases with no gene match: 8. The V gene's germline CDR1 is LGHNA and CDR2 YNFKEQ.

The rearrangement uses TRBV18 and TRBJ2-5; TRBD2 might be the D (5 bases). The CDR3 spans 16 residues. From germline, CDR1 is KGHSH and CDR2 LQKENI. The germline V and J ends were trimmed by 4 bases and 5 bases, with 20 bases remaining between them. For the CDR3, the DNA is TGTGCCAGCTCACTCCTCGGACTGACCGTCAGTGAGACCCAGTACTTC. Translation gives CASSLLGLTVSETQYF.

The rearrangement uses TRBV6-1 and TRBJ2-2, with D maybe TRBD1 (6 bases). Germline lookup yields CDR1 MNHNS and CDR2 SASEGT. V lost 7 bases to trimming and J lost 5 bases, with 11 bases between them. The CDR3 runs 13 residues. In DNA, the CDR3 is TGTGCCAGCAATTTACAGGGTACCGGGGAGCTGTTTTTT. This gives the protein CASNLQGTGELFF.

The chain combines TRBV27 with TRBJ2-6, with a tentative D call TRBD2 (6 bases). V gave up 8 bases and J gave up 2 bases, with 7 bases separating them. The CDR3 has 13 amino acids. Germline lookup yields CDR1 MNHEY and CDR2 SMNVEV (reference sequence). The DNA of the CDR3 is TGTGCCAGCCGCGGGGCTGGGGCCAACGTCCTGACTTTC. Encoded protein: CASRGAGANVLTF.

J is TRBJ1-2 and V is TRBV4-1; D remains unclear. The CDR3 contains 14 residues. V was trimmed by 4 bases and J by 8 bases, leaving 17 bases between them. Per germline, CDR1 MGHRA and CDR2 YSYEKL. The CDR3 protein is CASSPLVGVEGYTF. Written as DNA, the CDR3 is TGCGCCAGCAGCCCCTTGGTGGGCGTGGAAGGCTACACCTTC.

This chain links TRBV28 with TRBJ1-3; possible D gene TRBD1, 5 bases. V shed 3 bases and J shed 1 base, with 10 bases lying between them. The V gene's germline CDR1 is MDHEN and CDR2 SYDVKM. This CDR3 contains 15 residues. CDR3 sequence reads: CASSLGRESGNTIYF. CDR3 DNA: TGTGCCAGCAGTTTGGGCAGGGAATCTGGAAACACCATATATTTT.

DNA of the CDR3: TGTGCCACAGGGACTAGCGGGAGTGTCTACGAGCAGTACTTC. Its translation is CATGTSGSVYEQYF. The chain has TRBV15 and TRBJ2-7; 14 bases align to TRBD2. V shed 9 bases, J shed 3 bases, and the junction held 4 bases outside the gene matches. CDR1 LNHNV and CDR2 YYDKDF come from the germline V gene (reference sequence). The CDR3 is 14 amino acids.

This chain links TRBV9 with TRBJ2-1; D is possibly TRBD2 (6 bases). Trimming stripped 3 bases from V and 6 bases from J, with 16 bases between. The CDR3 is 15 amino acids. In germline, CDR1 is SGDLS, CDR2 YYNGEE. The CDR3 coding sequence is TGTGCCAGCAGCGAACCGGGACTCCAGCCCAATGAGCAGTTCTTC. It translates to CASSEPGLQPNEQFF.

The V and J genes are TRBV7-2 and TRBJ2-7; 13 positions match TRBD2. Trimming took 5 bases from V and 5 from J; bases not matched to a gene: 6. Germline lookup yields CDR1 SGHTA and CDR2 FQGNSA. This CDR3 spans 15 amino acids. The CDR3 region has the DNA TGTGCCAGCAGCCCAAGACTAGCGGGGGGTAACGAGCAGTACTTC. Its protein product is CASSPRLAGGNEQYF.

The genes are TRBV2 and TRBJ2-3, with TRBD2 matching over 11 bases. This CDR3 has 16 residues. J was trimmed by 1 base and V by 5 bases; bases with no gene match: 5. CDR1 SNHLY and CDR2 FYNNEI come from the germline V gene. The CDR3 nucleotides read TGTGCCAGCAGTACCACTAGCGGGAGTGGCACAGATACGCAGTATTTT. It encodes CASSTTSGSGTDTQYF.